This TCR beta chain was found in a study of T cell responses to AZD1222 COVID-19 vaccine. The CDR3 length is 15 residues. The germline gives CDR1 MNHEY, CDR2 SVGAGI. J lost 0 bases, V lost 5 bases, and 5 bases had no gene match. Study-wide results and limits: Donors skewed white British and female; clonal diversity was possibly underestimated. No repertoire was sampled before or during the peak T cell response, only after it. Unmutated regions of variants are reportedly targeted by nearly half of spike-specific TCRs.

Clones were read by immunoSEQ multiplex PCR, and TCRdb kept only the in-frame ones, dropping some. The sample holds 130,000 to 150,000 clones; about nine tenths are singletons and the top ten take 1.9%. About this clone itself: Its antigen remains unidentified.

The material sequenced was peripheral blood, taken 28 days after the second AZD1222 dose. The chain carries TRBV6-5 and TRBJ2-7; 9 nucleotides align to TRBD2. This TCR was sampled from an adult who received the AZD1222 COVID-19 vaccine. CDR3 coding DNA: TGTGCCAGCAGTCCGCGACTAGCGGACTCCTACGAGCAGTACTTC. Protein product: CASSPRLADSYEQYF.